A selection of T cell receptor beta chains follows, all from one sample in a study of shared clonotypes between healthy human individuals. Produced via immunoSEQ multiplex PCR; TCRdb's table is partial and in-frame only. The repertoire has about 1 million clones, about 74% of them found once; the top ten carry around 1.5%. The specimen was memory CD4+ T cells sorted from blood. These receptors originate from a man between 18 and 35 years old in good health. CDR3s include the opening cysteine and the closing phenylalanine or tryptophan. Fields, in order: J gene, V gene, clone size, D gene, CDR3 DNA, CDR3 protein. The D gene is left open where the match is weak. Clone sizes are given selectively: once, few, many, or a class where the clone is expanded.

j_gene: TRBJ1-4; v_gene: TRBV2; abundance: NA; d_gene: NA; CDR3nt: TGTGCCAGCAGTGAAAATGTTAATGAAAAACTGTTTTTT; CDR3aa: CASSENVNEKLFF
j_gene: TRBJ2-5; v_gene: TRBV9; abundance: few; d_gene: NA; CDR3nt: TGTGCCAGCAGCGCCGGGACCTTCCAAGAGACCCAGTACTTC; CDR3aa: CASSAGTFQETQYF
j_gene: TRBJ2-7; v_gene: TRBV5-1; abundance: NA; d_gene: TRBD2; CDR3nt: TGCGCCAGCAGCCAGGGACTAGCACAATACGAGCAGTACTTC; CDR3aa: CASSQGLAQYEQYF
j_gene: TRBJ1-4; v_gene: TRBV19; abundance: NA; d_gene: TRBD1; CDR3nt: TGTGCCATCCCGGGACAGGGAGACGAAAAACTGTTTTTT; CDR3aa: CAIPGQGDEKLFF
j_gene: TRBJ1-2; v_gene: TRBV14; abundance: NA; d_gene: NA; CDR3nt: TGTGCCAGCAGCCCTGGTCCTTATGGCTACACCTTC; CDR3aa: CASSPGPYGYTF
j_gene: TRBJ2-1; v_gene: TRBV7-6; abundance: NA; d_gene: NA; CDR3nt: TGTGCCAGCAGCTTAGATAGCAGGGAATCCTCCTACAATGAGCAGTTCTTC; CDR3aa: CASSLDSRESSYNEQFF
j_gene: TRBJ2-7; v_gene: TRBV5-1; abundance: NA; d_gene: NA; CDR3nt: TGCGCCAGCAGCCCCCGAGGGTCCATTGGGGCCCCCTCCGACGAGCAGTACTTC; CDR3aa: CASSPRGSIGAPSDEQYF
j_gene: TRBJ2-7; v_gene: TRBV5-3; abundance: few; d_gene: TRBD2; CDR3nt: TGTGCCAGAGCTCGCCTAGCGGGATTCTACGAGCAGTACTTC; CDR3aa: CARARLAGFYEQYF
j_gene: TRBJ2-7; v_gene: TRBV5-1; abundance: few; d_gene: TRBD2; CDR3nt: TGCGCCAGCAGTCGCGGGAGGGCCGAGTACGAGCAGTACTTC; CDR3aa: CASSRGRAEYEQYF
j_gene: TRBJ2-7; v_gene: TRBV30; abundance: NA; d_gene: TRBD1; CDR3nt: TGTGCCTGCCATCGGACAGGGCATAATTCCTACGAGCAGTACTTC; CDR3aa: CACHRTGHNSYEQYF
j_gene: TRBJ1-4; v_gene: TRBV5-1; abundance: NA; d_gene: NA; CDR3nt: TGCGCCAGCAGGTCGGGGGAAAAACTGTTTTTT; CDR3aa: CASRSGEKLFF
j_gene: TRBJ2-7; v_gene: TRBV5-1; abundance: NA; d_gene: NA; CDR3nt: TGCGCCAGCAGCCCCGGGACTTCTAACACCTACGAGCAGTACTTC; CDR3aa: CASSPGTSNTYEQYF
j_gene: TRBJ1-2; v_gene: TRBV5-4; abundance: once; d_gene: NA; CDR3nt: TGTGCCAGCAGTCCCGATCCGACCCAACTGCCCCGTGGCTACACCTTC; CDR3aa: CASSPDPTQLPRGYTF
j_gene: TRBJ2-7; v_gene: TRBV29-1; abundance: NA; d_gene: TRBD2; CDR3nt: TGCAGCGTTGCCCCGCTCGCGGGGGGGCCAGGCGAGCAGTACTTC; CDR3aa: CSVAPLAGGPGEQYF
j_gene: TRBJ1-2; v_gene: TRBV28; abundance: NA; d_gene: NA; CDR3nt: TGTGCCAGCAGCGGCGCGGGGAAATGGGGTGGCTACACCTTC; CDR3aa: CASSGAGKWGGYTF
j_gene: TRBJ2-7; v_gene: TRBV19; abundance: few; d_gene: TRBD2; CDR3nt: TGTGCCAGTAGTTCGGTAGCGGGAGGAGGTCACGAGCAGTACTTC; CDR3aa: CASSSVAGGGHEQYF
j_gene: TRBJ2-1; v_gene: TRBV15; abundance: many; d_gene: NA; CDR3nt: TGTGCCACCAGCTCCCGACAGGGAGGGTACAATGAGCAGTTCTTC; CDR3aa: CATSSRQGGYNEQFF
j_gene: TRBJ1-6; v_gene: TRBV9; abundance: NA; d_gene: TRBD1; CDR3nt: TGTGCCAGCAGCGTAGGGGACAGTAGGGATGGATCACCCCTCCACTTT; CDR3aa: CASSVGDSRDGSPLHF
j_gene: TRBJ2-1; v_gene: TRBV18; abundance: NA; d_gene: NA; CDR3nt: TGTGCCAGCTCACCAGGACAGAGGCGGGACAATGAGCAGTTCTTC; CDR3aa: CASSPGQRRDNEQFF
j_gene: TRBJ1-2; v_gene: TRBV4-1; abundance: many; d_gene: TRBD1; CDR3nt: TGCGCCAGCAGCCGGATACAGGGGGCGCGGGGCTACACCTTC; CDR3aa: CASSRIQGARGYTF
j_gene: TRBJ2-4; v_gene: TRBV7-9; abundance: NA; d_gene: NA; CDR3nt: TGTGCCAGCAGCTTTTCTGGGGCCGGGGCCAAAAACATTCAGTACTTC; CDR3aa: CASSFSGAGAKNIQYF
j_gene: TRBJ2-2; v_gene: TRBV9; abundance: few; d_gene: TRBD2; CDR3nt: TGTGCCAGCAGCCCCGCCGGGACTAGCGGGAGTGGGGTAGGGGAGCTGTTTTTT; CDR3aa: CASSPAGTSGSGVGELFF
j_gene: TRBJ1-2; v_gene: TRBV5-6; abundance: NA; d_gene: NA; CDR3nt: TGTGCCAGCAACGTGGACGGATACTTAAACTATGGCTACACCTTC; CDR3aa: CASNVDGYLNYGYTF
j_gene: TRBJ2-3; v_gene: TRBV11-3; abundance: NA; d_gene: NA; CDR3nt: TGTGCCAGCAGCTCACAGAGCACAGATACGCAGTATTTT; CDR3aa: CASSSQSTDTQYF
j_gene: TRBJ1-1; v_gene: TRBV28; abundance: NA; d_gene: NA; CDR3nt: TGTGCCAGCAGTTTCGGCCCTACTGCCTCTGAAGCTTTCTTT; CDR3aa: CASSFGPTASEAFF
j_gene: TRBJ2-3; v_gene: TRBV10-3; abundance: NA; d_gene: NA; CDR3nt: TGTGCCATCAGTGCAGGGGACCCCATCACAGATACGCAGTATTTT; CDR3aa: CAISAGDPITDTQYF
j_gene: TRBJ1-6; v_gene: TRBV6-6; abundance: NA; d_gene: TRBD1; CDR3nt: TGTGCCAGCAGTTTAACAGGGGGAGATAATTCACCCCTCCACTTT; CDR3aa: CASSLTGGDNSPLHF
j_gene: TRBJ2-3; v_gene: TRBV2; abundance: many; d_gene: TRBD2; CDR3nt: TGTGCCAGCAACCCCAGCGGGACCACAGATACGCAGTATTTT; CDR3aa: CASNPSGTTDTQYF
j_gene: TRBJ1-6; v_gene: TRBV5-1; abundance: NA; d_gene: NA; CDR3nt: TGCGCCAGCAGCCCCATACAGGGAGAGGGGTCACCCCTCCACTTT; CDR3aa: CASSPIQGEGSPLHF
j_gene: TRBJ2-7; v_gene: TRBV6-1; abundance: NA; d_gene: TRBD2; CDR3nt: TGTGCCAGCAGTGAAGCGCCGGGAGGGCTCGAGCAGTACTTC; CDR3aa: CASSEAPGGLEQYF
j_gene: TRBJ2-5; v_gene: TRBV5-1; abundance: NA; d_gene: NA; CDR3nt: TGCGCCAGCAGCAAAGGGGACAGATGGACTATGGAGACCCAGTACTTC; CDR3aa: CASSKGDRWTMETQYF
j_gene: TRBJ2-7; v_gene: TRBV6-1; abundance: NA; d_gene: NA; CDR3nt: TGTGCCGCCCGCAAGGGTTACGAGCAGTACTTC; CDR3aa: CAARKGYEQYF
j_gene: TRBJ2-2; v_gene: TRBV6-1; abundance: NA; d_gene: TRBD1; CDR3nt: TGTGCCAGCAGTGAAGGGGGGACAGGGACCGGGGAGCTGTTTTTT; CDR3aa: CASSEGGTGTGELFF
j_gene: TRBJ2-4; v_gene: TRBV29-1; abundance: NA; d_gene: NA; CDR3nt: TGCAGCGTGGCTTCGGGACTCGCCAAAAACATTCAGTACTTC; CDR3aa: CSVASGLAKNIQYF
j_gene: TRBJ2-3; v_gene: TRBV7-8; abundance: NA; d_gene: TRBD2; CDR3nt: TGTGCCAGCAGCTTATGGCGGGGGGTAGATACGCAGTATTTT; CDR3aa: CASSLWRGVDTQYF
j_gene: TRBJ2-3; v_gene: TRBV5-1; abundance: NA; d_gene: TRBD2; CDR3nt: TGCGCCAGCAGCTTGGTGCAGGGAGGGACAGATACGCAGTATTTT; CDR3aa: CASSLVQGGTDTQYF
j_gene: TRBJ1-2; v_gene: TRBV30; abundance: NA; d_gene: TRBD1; CDR3nt: TGTGCCTGGACGGACAGGGGGGACAACTATGGCTACACCTTC; CDR3aa: CAWTDRGDNYGYTF
j_gene: TRBJ1-6; v_gene: TRBV28; abundance: NA; d_gene: NA; CDR3nt: TGTGCCAGCAGACTAGAAAGTCAGAATTCACCCCTCCACTTT; CDR3aa: CASRLESQNSPLHF
j_gene: TRBJ2-7; v_gene: TRBV5-1; abundance: NA; d_gene: TRBD1; CDR3nt: TGCGCCAGCAGCTTGTGGTACAGGGGGCCCAACGAGCAGTACTTC; CDR3aa: CASSLWYRGPNEQYF
j_gene: TRBJ1-1; v_gene: TRBV2; abundance: NA; d_gene: NA; CDR3nt: TGTGCCAGCAGCTCACAGGGAGGTATCACTGAAGCTTTCTTT; CDR3aa: CASSSQGGITEAFF
j_gene: TRBJ2-3; v_gene: TRBV10-1; abundance: NA; d_gene: NA; CDR3nt: TGCGCCAGCAGTGAGTGGTGGGGGAGGGATACGCAGTATTTT; CDR3aa: CASSEWWGRDTQYF
j_gene: TRBJ1-6; v_gene: TRBV19; abundance: NA; d_gene: NA; CDR3nt: TGTGCCAGTCCTAAAGGGTATCTCCGGCAGGGTCACAATTCACCCCTCCACTTT; CDR3aa: CASPKGYLRQGHNSPLHF